This T cell receptor (beta chain) was observed in a study of cytomegalovirus exposure and HLA in healthy donors. The PCR contained 60 Vbeta and 13 Jbeta primers. Measured with immunoSEQ multiplex PCR; TCRdb has only the in-frame clones, and not every one. The table has around 170,000 clones, around three quarters seen once. Notes on this clone: Its antigen is as yet unknown.

Notes on the study in general: As a later analysis revealed, the rate of TCR association differed by HLA locus, with DRB1 most and HLA-C fewest.

The CDR3 contains 16 residues. The chain is built from TRBV21-1 and TRBJ2-5; TRBD2, the D gene given by the table, was not confirmed from the DNA. TRBV21-1 is described as a pseudogene. This TCR came from a woman in her 30s in good health and CMV-seropositive. The sequencing sample was made of PBMCs. CDR3 coding DNA: TGTGCCAGCAGGTCCGAGCGGCTAGCGGGGGGGCGGGTCGGGAACTTC. Translation: CASRSERLAGGRVGNF.